Sequencing of this T cell receptor beta chain was carried out in a study of T-cell reconstitution after alpha-beta-depleted transplantation in children. Unique molecular identifiers were used in preparing the TCRbeta library. From the PCR reads, TCRdb called clonotypes with MiXCR, one entry per CDR3 protein. In the table there are 600,000 to 700,000 distinct CDR3 sequences, approximately 15% of which are singletons. Germline values: CDR1 SNHLY, CDR2 FYNNEI. The V and J ends lost 3 bases and 8 bases respectively, with 7 bases between them. CDR3 length: 11 amino acids. This clonotype occurred a few times.

The source of this sequence is a human donor who donated a stem cell graft to a child with acute myeloid leukemia. The rearrangement uses TRBV2 and TRBJ1-2; no clear D gene. Specimen: PBMCs from the stem cell graft donor, collected from the stem cell graft. CDR3 sequence reads: CASSDPEGYTF. As DNA, the CDR3 is TGTGCCAGCAGTGACCCCGAGGGCTACACCTTC.